This TCR beta chain came from a study of OX40 agonist ivuxolimab in advanced cancers. For the study at large: Every 2 weeks, ivuxolimab was infused into the patients intravenously at between 0.01 and 10 mg/kg. Prior anti-PD-1, anti-PD-L1 or anti-CTLA-4 therapy did not bar entry, and about 40% had some. Study-wide results and limits: Averaged across samples, CD8+ T cells carried more expanded clones than CD4+ did.

Worth noting for this clone: Its antigen remains unidentified.

Trimming shortened V by 6 bases and J by 3 bases, and 8 bases separated the two germline ends. CDR1 is MNHNS, CDR2 SASEGT, per germline. This CDR3 spans 12 amino acids. Sequencing used immunoSEQ multiplex PCR; TCRdb keeps in-frame clones, though not all of them. The data show 55,000 to 70,000 clones, approximately 86% seen once. This clonotype was sampled from an adult with an advanced solid tumor such as melanoma, head and neck, liver or kidney cancer. Sequences were derived from CD4+ or CD8+ T cells sorted from blood, sampled in a trial of the OX40 agonist ivuxolimab. This chain uses TRBV6-1 with TRBJ1-2, with a tentative D call TRBD1 (6 bases). CDR3 sequence reads: CASRGGDYGYTF. Written as DNA, the CDR3 is TGTGCCAGCAGAGGGGGAGACTATGGCTACACCTTC.